One sample yielded the 18 T cell receptor beta chains listed below, sequenced in a study of blood T cell repertoires in COVID-19. Some clones are missing from TCRdb's copy, which holds only in-frame ones; the method was immunoSEQ multiplex PCR. This repertoire shows about 430,000 clones, about 88% found once; its top ten account for 1.4% to 1.5%. The sequencing sample was made of PBMCs or T cells enriched from blood (not recorded which). Receptors were obtained from a young woman who had been exposed to COVID-19.

Here the CDR3 reads CSPLFTETQYF. CDR3 coding DNA: TGCAGCCCTCTATTCACAGAGACCCAGTACTTC. The chain recombines TRBV20-1 with TRBJ2-5; D is ambiguous. CDR3 length: 11 residues. In germline, CDR1 is DFQATT, CDR2 SNEGSKA (reference sequence).

The chain recombines TRBV25-1 with TRBJ2-7; tentative D call: TRBD1 (5 bases). Germline V gene data show CDR1 as MGHDK and CDR2 as SYGVNS. Trimming took 4 bases from V and 3 from J, leaving 13 bases between them. The length of the CDR3 is 14 residues. The DNA for the CDR3 is TGTGCCAGCAGTGTCGGACACCAGTTCTACGAGCAGTACTTC. This sequence encodes CASSVGHQFYEQYF.

The V call is TRBV7-2, the J call TRBJ2-2, with 11 bases identical to TRBD2. V was clipped by 5 bases and J by 7 bases; unmatched bases: 6. Germline V gene sequence: CDR1 SGHTA, CDR2 FQGNSA. The CDR3 spans 15 residues. Here the CDR3 reads CASSKLAGVGGELFF. In DNA form, the CDR3 reads TGTGCCAGCAGCAAACTAGCGGGAGTCGGCGGGGAGCTGTTTTTT.

The J gene is TRBJ1-5, the V gene TRBV4-2; 8 positions agree with TRBD1. The CDR3 runs 15 residues. Germline V CDR1 and CDR2: LGHNA, YNFKEQ. With 0 bases clipped from V and 6 bases from J, the junction kept 4 bases outside the gene matches. CDR3 coding DNA: TGTGCCAGCAGCCAAGATATGGGACAGGTTCAGCCCCAGCATTTT. Translating it yields CASSQDMGQVQPQHF.

The chain employs TRBV18 and TRBJ2-7, with 7 bases aligning to TRBD2. The germline gives CDR1 KGHSH, CDR2 LQKENI. This CDR3 contains 16 residues. With 3 bases clipped from V and 0 bases from J, the junction kept 8 bases outside the gene matches. The CDR3 DNA follows: TGTGCCAGCTCACCGATCCCCGGGAGGATCTCCTACGAGCAGTACTTC. It yields the protein CASSPIPGRISYEQYF.

This clone was counted once. The rearrangement joins TRBV5-1 to TRBJ1-2; 7 nucleotides match TRBD1. With 6 bases clipped from V and 6 bases from J, the junction kept 8 bases outside the gene matches. This CDR3 region has 13 residues. Germline V CDR1 and CDR2: SGHRS, YFSETQ. The CDR3 region has the DNA TGCGCCAGCACCGCGACAGGGAGGAATGGCTACACCTTC. It yields the protein CASTATGRNGYTF.

This chain links TRBV5-1 with TRBJ2-5; 11 bases line up with TRBD2. CDR3 size: 18 residues. Germline CDR1 SGHRS, CDR2 YFSETQ. The V gene end was trimmed by 0 bases and the J gene end by 4 bases; junction bases not matched to a gene: 11. The CDR3 loop reads CASSLGLAGGRAIETQYF. DNA for the CDR3: TGCGCCAGCAGCTTGGGCCTAGCGGGGGGCCGCGCAATAGAGACCCAGTACTTC.

CDR3 protein: CASSSGGQLDTQYF. CDR3 nucleotides: TGTGCCAGCAGCTCAGGGGGCCAGTTAGATACGCAGTATTTT. The chain has TRBV11-3 and TRBJ2-3; 8 positions agree with TRBD1. Germline CDR1 SGHNT, CDR2 YENEEA. The V and J ends lost 4 bases and 5 bases, in that order; junction bases with no gene match: 5. The CDR3 runs 14 residues.

In nucleotides, the CDR3 is TGCGCCAGCAGCGCGGGACTAGCGGGGATATACAATGAGCAGTTCTTC. It is translated as CASSAGLAGIYNEQFF. The V call is TRBV5-1, the J call TRBJ2-1; TRBD2 matches 13 bases. Germline trimming cut 4 bases from V and 4 bases from J; bases unmatched to any gene: 5. The germline V gene has CDR1 SGHRS and CDR2 YFSETQ. This CDR3 is built from 16 residues. The full variable domain, rest sourced from reference TRBV5-1 and TRBJ2-1, is KAGVTQTPRYLIKTRGQQVTLSCSPISGHRSVSWYQQTPGQGLQFLFEYFSETQRNKGNFPGRFSGRQFSNSRSEMNVSTLELGDSALYLCASSAGLAGIYNEQFFGPGTRLTVL.

V usage is TRBV7-9 and J usage is TRBJ1-5, with 8 bases identical to TRBD1. CDR3 size: 13 residues. Germline V gene lookup returns CDR1 SEHNR and CDR2 FQNEAQ (reference sequence). V shed 7 bases, J shed 7 bases, and the junction held 6 bases outside the gene matches. The CDR3: CASTTGDLQPQHF. The CDR3 nucleotides are TGTGCCAGCACGACAGGGGATTTACAGCCCCAGCATTTT.

On this clone: A read error may produce the germline difference seen at one junction end. The chain couples TRBV25-1 to TRBJ1-5; 7 nucleotides match TRBD1. CDR3 size: 15 residues. Germline loops: CDR1 MGHDK, CDR2 SYGVNS. In DNA, the CDR3 is TGTGCCAGCAATGAAGAAGGGACAGTTAATCAGCCCCAGCATTTT. This encodes CASNEEGTVNQPQHF.

The chain uses TRBV5-4 and TRBJ2-2, with 7 bases matching TRBD1. The trim removed 6 bases at V and 5 bases at J, leaving 4 bases unmatched. The germline V gene encodes CDR1 SGHNT and CDR2 YYREEE (reference sequence). This CDR3 region has 13 residues. The CDR3 nucleotides read TGTGCCAGCATGACAGGGACGACCGGGGAGCTGTTTTTT. Amino acid sequence: CASMTGTTGELFF.

This chain connects TRBV7-2 to TRBJ1-1; the D is unclear. Looked up from germline, CDR1 is SGHTA and CDR2 is FQGNSA. The CDR3 is made up of 15 amino acids. The ends were cut back, 1 base at V and 1 base at J, with 10 bases in the middle. Here the CDR3 DNA reads TGTGCCAGCAGCTTAGTTGAGACATGGAACACTGAAGCTTTCTTT. Protein product: CASSLVETWNTEAFF.

The chain uses TRBV6-1 and TRBJ2-7; no reliable D call. Germline V gene lookup returns CDR1 MNHNS and CDR2 SASEGT. This CDR3 is 12 amino acids long. V dropped 2 bases and J dropped 3 bases, with 5 bases sitting between them. CDR3: CASSEIVYEQYF. CDR3 nucleotides: TGTGCCAGCAGTGAAATAGTCTACGAGCAGTACTTC.

A single count supports this clone. J is TRBJ2-7 and V is TRBV12-3 or TRBV12-4; unclear D gene. Trimming removed 4 bases from V and 7 bases from J, with 8 bases in between. The CDR3 extends over 11 amino acids. As DNA, the CDR3 is TGTGCCAGCAGTTCATCGACAGAGCAGTACTTC. Protein sequence: CASSSSTEQYF.

V gene TRBV6-5 combines with J gene TRBJ1-5, with D perhaps matching TRBD1 (6 bases). The CDR3 totals 15 residues. V lost 4 bases to trimming and J lost 2 bases, with 12 bases between them. CDR1 and CDR2 (germline): MNHEY, SVGAGI. CDR3 sequence (DNA): TGTGCCAGCAGTTCAGGGGAAGGTCGCAATCAGCCCCAGCATTTT. It codes for CASSSGEGRNQPQHF.

J is TRBJ2-2 and V is TRBV7-3, with D unclear. Trimming stripped 6 bases from V and 7 bases from J, with 12 bases between. This CDR3 is 13 amino acids long. Germline assignment: CDR1 SGHTA and CDR2 FQGTGA. CDR3 nucleotide sequence: TGTGCCAGCAGTTCTAGGAAGAACGGGGAGCTGTTTTTT. Translated: CASSSRKNGELFF.

The rearrangement links TRBV5-4 to TRBJ2-7, with a weak D call TRBD2 (5 bases). V was shortened by 1 base and J by 8 bases, with 22 bases between the two germline ends. There are 16 residues in the CDR3. Germline CDR1 SGHNT, CDR2 YYREEE (reference sequence). CDR3 sequence (DNA): TGTGCCAGCAGCTTGTCCTCGGACTTCCGTCGTACGAAGCAGTACTTC. This encodes CASSLSSDFRRTKQYF.